Following are 6 T cell receptor beta chains from one sample sequenced in a study of shared clonotypes between healthy human individuals. The table came from immunoSEQ multiplex PCR; TCRdb's copy has only in-frame clones and leaves some out. The data show hundreds of thousands of clones, roughly 95% seen once. What was sequenced was naive CD4+ T cells sorted from blood. Subset given: CD45RA+ positively selected. These receptors all come from a woman in her twenties or thirties in good health.

The V gene is TRBV5-4, the J gene TRBJ1-4; D gene ambiguous. V was trimmed by 0 bases and J by 3 bases, leaving 12 bases between them. Per germline, CDR1 SGHNT and CDR2 YYREEE (reference sequence). CDR3 length: 16 residues. The CDR3 here is CASSLEPSGANEKLFF. In DNA form, the CDR3 reads TGTGCCAGCAGCTTGGAACCATCCGGGGCTAATGAAAAACTGTTTTTT.

V usage is TRBV5-1 and J usage is TRBJ2-7; no clear D gene. The CDR3 has 14 amino acids. Between the trimmed V and J ends, which lost 0 bases and 2 bases, there was a span of 9 bases. Germline V gene lookup returns CDR1 SGHRS and CDR2 YFSETQ. The CDR3, as DNA: TGCGCCAGCAGCTTGGGTGCTGGCCCCTACGAGCAGTACTTC. This encodes CASSLGAGPYEQYF.

The chain couples TRBV4-2 to TRBJ2-1; D is tentatively TRBD1 or TRBD2 (5 bases each). Germline V gene sequence: CDR1 LGHNA, CDR2 YNFKEQ. This CDR3 has 17 amino acids. Trimming shortened V by 3 bases and J by 7 bases, and 22 bases separated the two germline ends. For the CDR3, the DNA is TGTGCCAGCAGCCAGGAAGGACGGGGAAGGCGACAGAATGAGCAGTTCTTC. Amino acids: CASSQEGRGRRQNEQFF.

V gene TRBV28 combines with J gene TRBJ2-7; TRBD2 matches at 7 bases. This CDR3 is built from 15 residues. CDR1 and CDR2 (germline): MDHEN, SYDVKM. Losses at the gene ends were 6 bases for V and 2 bases for J; bases not matched to a gene: 10. CDR3 sequence: CASRSAGEGAYEQYF. The CDR3 DNA sequence: TGTGCCAGCAGATCGGCGGGAGAAGGGGCCTACGAGCAGTACTTC.

Notes on this clone: The sample holds other DNA sequences that translate to the same CDR3. The chain has TRBV5-6 and TRBJ2-3; unclear D gene. Trimming shortened V by 4 bases and J by 2 bases, and 2 bases separated the two germline ends. CDR3 length equals 11 residues. The germline V gene encodes CDR1 SGHDT and CDR2 YYEEEE. The CDR3 DNA is TGTGCCAGCAGCCTCACAGATACGCAGTATTTT. As protein: CASSLTDTQYF.

This chain joins TRBV28 and TRBJ2-7; TRBD1 aligns across 7 bases. This CDR3 has 13 amino acids. The V and J ends lost 3 bases and 5 bases, in that order; junction bases with no gene match: 4. Looked up from germline, CDR1 is MDHEN and CDR2 is SYDVKM. The CDR3 nucleotides are TGTGCCAGCAGTTTGACAGGGAAGAACGAGCAGTACTTC. It encodes CASSLTGKNEQYF.